These 25 T cell receptor beta chains originate from one sample sequenced in a study of breast tumors, draining lymph nodes, adjacent tissues. One entry per CDR3 protein results from TCRdb running MiXCR on the multiplex PCR reads. The data hold over 200,000 distinct CDR3 sequences, with less than 35% observed a single time. Axillary draining lymph nodes of breast cancer patients supplied the node samples. Sequencing input: axillary lymph node tissue. Source of these receptors: a female donor with breast cancer. Some clones in this sample may be carry-over from other donors' samples.

The CDR3 is CASTPGPGGRDGELFF. CDR3 nucleotide sequence: TGTGCCAGCACCCCCGGACCGGGGGGGCGGGACGGGGAGCTGTTTTTT. This sequence joins TRBV6-6 and TRBJ2-2, with 8 bases identical to TRBD2. CDR1 and CDR2 from the germline V gene are MNHNY and SVGAGI (reference sequence). J was trimmed by 7 bases and V by 7 bases; bases with no gene match: 14. The CDR3 consists of 16 residues.

A remark on this clonotype: It may be a read error: a sequence one base away is much more abundant. The V gene is TRBV7-2, the J gene TRBJ2-5; perhaps TRBD2 as D (5 bases). The CDR3 is made up of 15 amino acids. In germline, CDR1 is SGHTA, CDR2 FQGNSA. In DNA form, the CDR3 reads TGTGCCAGCAGCTTGAAATTGGGGAGTCAAGAGACCCAGCACTTC. Protein: CASSLKLGSQETQHF.

This clonotype was recorded at least ten times. The V gene is TRBV20-1, the J gene TRBJ1-4, with unresolved D. Germline CDR1 DFQATT, CDR2 SNEGSKA (reference sequence). This CDR3 spans 14 amino acids. V lost 0 bases and J 8 bases, leaving 13 bases between the germline ends. CDR3 amino acids: CSARDPGNREKLFF. The DNA of the CDR3 is TGCAGTGCTAGAGATCCTGGAAATCGGGAAAAACTGTTTTTT.

This clonotype has a count of ten or more. The chain is built from TRBV13 and TRBJ2-2, with 9 bases fitting TRBD1. CDR3 length: 15 amino acids. The V segment lost 5 bases and the J segment 5 bases; nucleotides outside the gene matches: 6. Germline V gene sequence: CDR1 PRHDT, CDR2 FYEKMQ (reference sequence). In DNA, the CDR3 is TGTGCCAGCAGCGGCACAGGGGGCAAGACCGGGGAGCTGTTTTTT. Its protein is CASSGTGGKTGELFF.

The count of this clonotype is one. The V and J genes are TRBV5-6 and TRBJ2-7; 10 bases agree with TRBD2. Germline lookup yields CDR1 SGHDT and CDR2 YYEEEE. The ends lost 5 bases at V and 2 bases at J; junction bases unmatched: 7. This CDR3 spans 15 amino acids. The CDR3 loop is CASRSLAGMPYEQYF. CDR3 coding DNA: TGTGCCAGCAGATCACTAGCGGGGATGCCCTACGAGCAGTACTTC.

This clonotype occurred many times. The rearrangement uses TRBV20-1 and TRBJ2-3; 14 bases line up with TRBD2. Germline-derived CDR1 and CDR2 are DFQATT and SNEGSKA (reference sequence). The CDR3 has 18 amino acids. Unmatched junction bases numbered 7, after V lost 2 bases and J lost 0 bases. The DNA for the CDR3 is TGCAGTGCTAGACCGGGGACTAGCGGGGGACCTAGCACAGATACGCAGTATTTT. Residues: CSARPGTSGGPSTDTQYF.

Notes on this clonotype: One base away lies a much larger clone, so this may be a sequencing read error. This chain joins TRBV11-1 and TRBJ2-2, with D hard to call. Germline V gene sequence: CDR1 SGHAT, CDR2 FQDESV (reference sequence). This CDR3 is built from 15 residues. V was trimmed by 8 bases and J by 7 bases, leaving 20 bases between them. The CDR3 DNA is TGTGCCAGCGGGCCCCAAGATTCCTCCGGCGGGGAGCTGTTTTTT. Its protein product is CASGPQDSSGGELFF.

There are a few counts of this clonotype. This sequence joins TRBV6-6 and TRBJ2-6; 10 nucleotides agree with TRBD1. This CDR3 region has 19 residues. V was pared by 5 bases and J by 1 base, with 11 bases of the junction left unmatched. The germline gives CDR1 MNHNY, CDR2 SVGAGI (reference sequence). CDR3 region: CASSEYPGQGLSGANVLTF. The CDR3 DNA reads as TGTGCCAGCAGTGAATACCCGGGACAGGGGTTATCTGGGGCCAACGTCCTGACTTTC.

CDR3 nucleotide sequence: TGCGCCAGCAGCCAAGCCATTGGAGGGCCCCAGCATTTT. It translates to CASSQAIGGPQHF. The chain is built from TRBV4-3 and TRBJ1-5; no reliable D call. Per germline, CDR1 LGHNA and CDR2 YSLEER. The CDR3 runs 13 residues. V lost 1 base and J lost 9, with 10 bases in between.

At least ten counts were recorded for this clonotype. The CDR3 is CASSGLAEYNEQFF. CDR3 nucleotide sequence: TGTGCCTCCTCCGGACTAGCGGAGTACAATGAGCAGTTCTTC. The rearrangement uses TRBV9 and TRBJ2-1, with 10 bases lining up with TRBD2. The germline V gene has CDR1 SGDLS and CDR2 YYNGEE. There are 14 residues in the CDR3. Unmatched junction bases numbered 8, after V lost 10 bases and J lost 4 bases.

The CDR3: CSASSPGTGGTNTGELFF. CDR3 DNA: TGCAGTGCCAGCAGCCCCGGGACAGGGGGTACTAACACCGGGGAGCTGTTTTTT. This chain connects TRBV20-1 to TRBJ2-2; 11 bases are shared with TRBD1. From germline, CDR1 is DFQATT and CDR2 SNEGSKA (reference sequence). The J segment lost 2 bases and the V segment lost 6 bases, leaving 14 bases of the junction unmatched. The CDR3 consists of 18 residues.

This clonotype was picked up many times. The chain recombines TRBV19 with TRBJ2-1, with TRBD1 matching over 7 bases. CDR3 length: 15 amino acids. Germline CDR1 is LNHDA and CDR2 is SQIVND (reference sequence). Trimming cost V 5 bases and J 2 bases; bases outside gene matches: 6. The CDR3: CASSLGQTPYNEQFF. As DNA, the CDR3 is TGTGCCAGTAGTCTGGGACAGACCCCCTACAATGAGCAGTTCTTC.

The table lists this clonotype with many counts. The chain is built from TRBV20-1 and TRBJ2-6; D might be TRBD1 (6 bases). This CDR3 has 15 amino acids. The V end lost 1 base, the J end lost 4 bases, and 11 bases lay between the germline ends. Germline CDR1 and CDR2: DFQATT and SNEGSKA (reference sequence). The CDR3 protein is CSARGGGTGANVLTF. CDR3 DNA: TGCAGTGCTAGAGGAGGGGGAACCGGGGCCAACGTCCTGACTTTC.

This clonotype came up many times. The chain has TRBV12-3 or TRBV12-4 and TRBJ2-3, with a possible D match to TRBD1 (5 bases). This CDR3 is 19 amino acids long. With 7 bases removed from V and 2 bases from J, the gap between germline ends came to 28 bases. The CDR3 region is CASTPTRFALTAFTDTQYF. The CDR3 DNA reads TGTGCCAGCACTCCCACGAGGTTCGCTTTGACAGCCTTCACAGATACGCAGTATTTT.

This clonotype was counted at least ten times. This sequence joins TRBV20-1 and TRBJ2-7; 7 bases are shared with TRBD1. CDR3 length: 15 amino acids. Germline V CDR1 and CDR2: DFQATT, SNEGSKA (reference sequence). V dropped 7 bases and J dropped 2; count of bases not matched to a gene: 14. The CDR3 loop reads CSVLYAGTATYEQYF. The CDR3, as DNA: TGCAGTGTACTTTACGCCGGGACAGCAACCTACGAGCAGTACTTC.

Many counts were recorded for this clonotype. This chain links TRBV7-2 with TRBJ2-6; D may be TRBD2 (5 bases). CDR3 length equals 14 residues. V was clipped by 3 bases and J by 6 bases, with 9 bases between them. Germline CDR1 is SGHTA and CDR2 is FQGNSA. The CDR3 bases are TGTGCCAGCAGCTTGGACTTACTGGCCAACGTCCTGACTTTC. As protein: CASSLDLLANVLTF.

On this clonotype: Relative to the germline gene, one junction end is altered; a read error may explain this. In DNA form, the CDR3 reads TGCGCCAGCAGTGCCGGGAGACGGGAGACCCAGTACTTC. It translates to CASSAGRRETQYF. The rearrangement uses TRBV7-2 and TRBJ2-5, with D possibly TRBD2 on 6 matching bases. This CDR3 region has 13 residues. Per the germline V gene, CDR1 is SGHTA and CDR2 is FQGNSA.

This clonotype was seen repeatedly, ten times or more. The chain couples TRBV7-3 to TRBJ2-3; 12 nucleotides line up with TRBD2. V lost 5 bases and J lost 5; bases outside the gene matches: 5. The CDR3 runs to 15 residues. Germline loops: CDR1 SGHTA, CDR2 FQGTGA. CDR3 residues: CASSITSGRLDTQYF. In DNA, the CDR3 is TGTGCCAGCAGCATTACTAGCGGGAGGTTAGATACGCAGTATTTT.

The chain uses TRBV19 and TRBJ1-2; no clear D gene. The V gene's germline CDR1 is LNHDA and CDR2 SQIVND (reference sequence). V lost 3 bases, J lost 8 bases, and 13 bases lay in between. This CDR3 region has 13 residues. CDR3 amino acids: CASSMSTIGGYTF. As DNA, the CDR3 is TGTGCCAGTAGTATGTCGACAATAGGGGGCTACACCTTC.

This clonotype was seen at least ten times. This chain joins TRBV5-5 and TRBJ2-1, with 10 positions matching TRBD1. This CDR3 has 16 amino acids. CDR1 is SGHKS and CDR2 is YYEKEE in the germline V gene (reference sequence). The V and J ends lost 0 bases and 4 bases, in that order; junction bases with no gene match: 4. CDR3 DNA sequence: TGTGCCAGCAGCTTGGTTCCGGACAGGGGGTACAATGAGCAGTTCTTC. It yields the protein CASSLVPDRGYNEQFF.

Points on this clonotype: A read error may explain this, as a much larger clone is one base away. This chain connects TRBV20-1 to TRBJ2-3; TRBD2 matches at 8 bases. CDR1 and CDR2 (germline): DFQATT, SNEGSKA (reference sequence). The CDR3 covers 17 residues. The CDR3 nucleotides are TGCAGTGCTAGTTTTTCCGGGAGGGCCCTTAACACAGATGCGCAGTATTTT. As protein: CSASFSGRALNTDAQYF.

A few counts support this clonotype. This may be a read error, as it is one base from a much larger clone. Since no conserved phenylalanine or tryptophan closes the CDR3, a read error is the likely cause. The V call is TRBV7-2, the J call TRBJ2-1; D might be TRBD2 (6 bases). Germline CDR1 SGHTA, CDR2 FQGNSA. V lost 5 bases and J 12 bases, leaving 20 bases between the germline ends. This CDR3 region has 14 residues. The CDR3 DNA sequence: TGTGCCAGCAGCATAACCGGGACTGGGACTCCGCAGTTCCTC. Protein: CASSITGTGTPQFL.

This clonotype was counted at least ten times. The chain combines TRBV10-2 with TRBJ2-1, with 9 bases identical to TRBD2. CDR1 and CDR2 (germline): WSHSY, SAAADI. There are 15 residues in the CDR3. Unmatched junction bases numbered 4, after V lost 4 bases and J lost 3 bases. As DNA, the CDR3 is TGCGCCAGCAGTGCGACTAGCGGAAGCTACAATGAGCAGTTCTTC. Its translation: CASSATSGSYNEQFF.

At least ten counts were recorded for this clonotype. The chain is built from TRBV7-2 and TRBJ1-4; 7 positions agree with TRBD1. Germline values: CDR1 SGHTA, CDR2 FQGNSA. The J segment lost 5 bases and the V segment lost 5 bases, leaving 8 bases of the junction unmatched. The CDR3 is made up of 15 amino acids. This chain's CDR3 is CASSPRQGLNEKLFF. CDR3 sequence (DNA): TGTGCCAGCAGCCCACGACAGGGCCTAAATGAAAAACTGTTTTTT.

At least ten counts were recorded for this clonotype. This chain links TRBV20-1 with TRBJ2-1; TRBD2 matches at 12 bases. The V segment lost 5 bases and the J segment 8 bases; nucleotides outside the gene matches: 10. The V gene's germline CDR1 is DFQATT and CDR2 SNEGSKA (reference sequence). The CDR3 covers 15 residues. The CDR3 nucleotides read TGCAGTGCTCTAGAACTAGCGGGAGGTCTCGATGAGCAGTTCTTC. Translation: CSALELAGGLDEQFF.